This entry lists 6 T cell receptor beta chains sequenced from one sample in a study of control samples from healthy donors and cancer patients. Profiled with immunoSEQ multiplex PCR; TCRdb holds only in-frame clones, not every one. This repertoire shows tens of thousands of clones, roughly 89% found once; its top ten account for about 10%. Sequenced input: PBMCs. These TCRs come from a woman in her 50s with colorectal cancer.

CDR3 protein: CASRLTGHYINQPQHF. CDR3 coding DNA: TGTGCCAGTAGACTGACAGGGCATTATATCAATCAGCCCCAGCATTTT. This chain joins TRBV19 and TRBJ1-5; TRBD1 matches 7 bases. The CDR3 spans 16 residues. Germline V gene lookup returns CDR1 LNHDA and CDR2 SQIVND (reference sequence). J gave up 3 bases and V 6 bases, and 11 bases lay outside the gene matches.

The chain joins TRBV19 to TRBJ2-3; 11 bases match TRBD2. J was trimmed by 4 bases and V by 5 bases; bases with no gene match: 14. This CDR3 has 18 residues. CDR1 and CDR2 from the germline V gene are LNHDA and SQIVND (reference sequence). CDR3 region: CASSFLPFSGGASDTQYF. In nucleotides, the CDR3 is TGTGCCAGTAGTTTCCTCCCATTTAGCGGGGGGGCTTCAGATACGCAGTATTTT.

The chain links TRBV6-2 or TRBV6-3 to TRBJ2-6, with D uncertain. Trimming stripped 6 bases from V and 0 bases from J, with 12 bases between. The germline V gene encodes CDR1 MNHEY and CDR2 SVGEGT. There are 16 residues in the CDR3. CDR3 sequence: CASSPQRYSGANVLTF. Here the CDR3 DNA reads TGTGCCAGCAGCCCTCAAAGGTACTCTGGGGCCAACGTCCTGACTTTC.

The chain uses TRBV18 and TRBJ1-1, with TRBD1 as a possible D gene (5 bases). The germline V and J ends were trimmed by 5 bases and 0 bases, with 13 bases remaining between them. CDR1 is KGHSH, CDR2 LQKENI, per germline. The CDR3 covers 15 residues. CDR3 protein: CASSTSGTVNTEAFF. Written as DNA, the CDR3 is TGTGCCAGCTCAACTTCCGGGACGGTGAACACTGAAGCTTTCTTT. Using reference TRBV18 and TRBJ1-1 for the parts outside the CDR3, the full variable domain is NAGVMQNPRHLVRRRGQEARLRCSPMKGHSHVYWYRQLPEEGLKFMVYLQKENIIDESGMPKERFSAEFPKEGPSILRIQQVVRGDSAAYFCASSTSGTVNTEAFFGQGTRLTVV.

The chain has TRBV6-1 and TRBJ1-1, with 11 bases fitting TRBD1. Germline CDR1 and CDR2: MNHNS and SASEGT. The CDR3 is made up of 14 amino acids. V shed 3 bases, J shed 7 bases, and the junction held 4 bases outside the gene matches. DNA for the CDR3: TGTGCCAGCAGTGATGGACAGGGGGCCGGTGAAGCTTTCTTT. Protein sequence: CASSDGQGAGEAFF.

This chain uses TRBV10-3 with TRBJ2-3; 7 bases are shared with TRBD1. The ends lost 6 bases at V and 7 bases at J; junction bases unmatched: 7. In germline, CDR1 is ENHRY, CDR2 SYGVKD. This CDR3 spans 13 amino acids. The chain's CDR3 is CAIRRQGGNTQYF. In DNA form, the CDR3 reads TGTGCCATCAGGAGACAGGGTGGAAATACGCAGTATTTT.